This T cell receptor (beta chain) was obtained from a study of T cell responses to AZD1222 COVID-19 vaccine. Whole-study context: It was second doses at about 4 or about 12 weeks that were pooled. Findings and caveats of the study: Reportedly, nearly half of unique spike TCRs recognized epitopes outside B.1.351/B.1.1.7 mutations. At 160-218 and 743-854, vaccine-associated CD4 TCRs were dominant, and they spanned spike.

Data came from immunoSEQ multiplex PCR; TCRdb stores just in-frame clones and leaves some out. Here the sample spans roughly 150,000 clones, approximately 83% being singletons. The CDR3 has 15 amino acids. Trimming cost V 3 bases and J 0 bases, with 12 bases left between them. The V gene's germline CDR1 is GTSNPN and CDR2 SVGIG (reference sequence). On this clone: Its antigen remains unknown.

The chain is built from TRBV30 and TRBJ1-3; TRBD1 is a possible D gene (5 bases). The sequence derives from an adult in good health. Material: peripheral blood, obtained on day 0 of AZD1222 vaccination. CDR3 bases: TGTGCCTGGAGATCGAAAGACAGCTCTGGAAACACCATATATTTT. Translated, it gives CAWRSKDSSGNTIYF.